Shown below are 5 T cell receptor beta chains from a single sample sequenced in a study of radiation and T cells in renal cell carcinoma. Assay used: immunoSEQ multiplex PCR; TCRdb lists only in-frame clones, some missing. This sample has roughly 140,000 clones, with roughly 90% found just once. Time point meaning: blood 2 weeks post-SBRT. Sample treatment: 15 Gy SBRT to primary tumor, nephrectomy 4 weeks later. The sample was blood, taken from a patient whose treatment included radiotherapy and nephrectomy. All receptors derive from a woman in her fifties or sixties with renal cell carcinoma.

This clone was detected only once. CDR3 DNA: TGTGCCAGCAGTGCTGAACAGGCGACGAACACTGAAGCTTTCTTT. Protein sequence: CASSAEQATNTEAFF. The chain links TRBV2 to TRBJ1-1, with D possibly matching TRBD1 (5 bases). This CDR3 comprises 15 residues. Germline CDR1 SNHLY, CDR2 FYNNEI. V lost 4 bases and J lost 1, with 13 bases in between.

The chain employs TRBV5-1 and TRBJ1-4, with 7 positions matching TRBD1. V gave up 4 bases and J gave up 4 bases; unmatched junction bases: 4. From germline, CDR1 is SGHRS and CDR2 YFSETQ. The CDR3 is made up of 14 amino acids. The CDR3 sequence is CASSPGQLNEKLFF. CDR3 DNA sequence: TGCGCCAGCAGCCCGGGACAGCTTAATGAAAAACTGTTTTTT.

The V and J genes are TRBV28 and TRBJ1-4; the match to TRBD1 covers 7 bases. The CDR3 sequence is 15 residues long. V gave up 5 bases and J gave up 7 bases; unmatched junction bases: 10. The germline V gene has CDR1 MDHEN and CDR2 SYDVKM. The chain's CDR3 is CASSRGGGGSEKLFF. The CDR3 region has the DNA TGTGCCAGCAGTAGAGGGGGCGGGGGAAGTGAAAAACTGTTTTTT.

The chain employs TRBV13 and TRBJ1-6; D is ambiguous. The length of the CDR3 is 12 residues. The ends were cut back, 2 bases at V and 8 bases at J, with 4 bases in the middle. The V gene's germline CDR1 is PRHDT and CDR2 FYEKMQ (reference sequence). CDR3 sequence (DNA): TGTGCCAGCAGCTTATTGGATTCACCCCTCCACTTT. Translated: CASSLLDSPLHF.

The chain couples TRBV30 to TRBJ1-1, with a weak D call TRBD1 (6 bases). V was cut by 4 bases and J by 1 base, with 13 bases left in between. This CDR3 is 14 amino acids long. Germline loops: CDR1 GTSNPN, CDR2 SVGIG (reference sequence). CDR3 region: CAWMAGTKNTEAFF. The DNA for the CDR3 is TGTGCCTGGATGGCAGGGACAAAGAACACTGAAGCTTTCTTT.